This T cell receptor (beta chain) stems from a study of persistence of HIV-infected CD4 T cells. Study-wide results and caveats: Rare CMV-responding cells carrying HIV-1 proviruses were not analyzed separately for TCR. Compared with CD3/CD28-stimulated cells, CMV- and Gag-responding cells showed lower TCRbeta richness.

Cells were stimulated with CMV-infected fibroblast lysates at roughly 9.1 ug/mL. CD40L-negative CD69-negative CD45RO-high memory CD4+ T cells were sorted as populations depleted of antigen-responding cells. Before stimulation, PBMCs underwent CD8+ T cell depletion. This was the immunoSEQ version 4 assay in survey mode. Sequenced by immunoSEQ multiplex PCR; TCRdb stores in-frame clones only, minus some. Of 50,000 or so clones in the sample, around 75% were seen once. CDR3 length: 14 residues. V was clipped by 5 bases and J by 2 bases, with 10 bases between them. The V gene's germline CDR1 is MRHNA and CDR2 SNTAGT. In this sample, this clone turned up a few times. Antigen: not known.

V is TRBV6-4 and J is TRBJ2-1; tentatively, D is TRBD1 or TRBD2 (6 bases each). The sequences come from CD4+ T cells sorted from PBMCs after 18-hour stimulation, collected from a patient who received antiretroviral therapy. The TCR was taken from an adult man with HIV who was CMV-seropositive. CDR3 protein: CASSPRGPYNEQFF. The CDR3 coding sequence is TGTGCCAGCAGTCCCCGGGGGCCCTACAATGAGCAGTTCTTC.